These 27 T cell receptor beta chains originate from one sample sequenced in a study of blood T cell repertoires in COVID-19 (dated by TCRdb to 2019 to 2021). Library construction relied on the immunoSEQ multiplex PCR assay. Imported from immuneACCESS, the table was reduced by TCRdb to in-frame sequences with V and J called. These copies leave out some clones; in studies compared against another copy, an unresolved V gene accounts for under half, and the cause of the remainder is not known. For this sample the table gives roughly 100,000 clones, of which approximately 86% were detected only once. Around 3% of the sample lies in the top ten. The sequencing sample was made of peripheral blood. These receptors came from a man aged 50-59 years with active or convalescent COVID-19.

The chain is built from TRBV7-8 and TRBJ1-1, with TRBD1 as a possible D gene (6 bases). This CDR3 is built from 15 residues. Trimming removed 1 base at V and 0 bases at J, with 9 bases between. Germline assignment: CDR1 SGHVS and CDR2 FQNEAQ. CDR3 amino acids: CASSLEGQLNTEAFF. CDR3 in DNA: TGTGCCAGCAGCTTAGAGGGACAATTGAACACTGAAGCTTTCTTT.

The CDR3 nucleotides are TGTGCCAGCAGCGTACAGGGGTATGAGCAGTTCTTC. The encoded protein is CASSVQGYEQFF. V gene TRBV7-9 combines with J gene TRBJ2-1; 7 bases map to TRBD1. Germline lookup yields CDR1 SEHNR and CDR2 FQNEAQ (reference sequence). With 5 bases clipped from V and 8 bases from J, the junction kept 3 bases outside the gene matches. CDR3 size: 12 residues.

This chain connects TRBV7-2 to TRBJ2-2, with TRBD1 matching over 7 bases. CDR3 length: 17 amino acids. With V trimmed by 3 bases and J by 0 bases, 7 bases remained unmatched. CDR1 SGHTA and CDR2 FQGNSA come from the germline V gene. For the CDR3, the DNA is TGTGCCAGCAGCTTCCAGACAGGGATCCCGAACACCGGGGAGCTGTTTTTT. Encoded protein: CASSFQTGIPNTGELFF.

The chain recombines TRBV30 with TRBJ1-1; D is perhaps TRBD1 (5 bases). The CDR3 sequence is 13 residues long. Germline V lookup: CDR1 GTSNPN, CDR2 SVGIG (reference sequence). The V and J ends lost 0 bases and 10 bases respectively, with 15 bases between them. The CDR3 nucleotides are TGTGCCTGGAGTGTAGTAGTAGCAGGGCGAGCTTTCTTT. Its protein product is CAWSVVVAGRAFF.

This chain uses TRBV19 with TRBJ2-1; possibly TRBD1 for D (7 bases). Germline assignment: CDR1 LNHDA and CDR2 SQIVND (reference sequence). Trimming left V 6 bases short and J 0 bases short, with 12 bases between. The CDR3 consists of 15 residues. CDR3 coding DNA: TGTGCCAGTAGCCTCCAGGGGGGCTCCTACAATGAGCAGTTCTTC. Translation gives CASSLQGGSYNEQFF.

The J gene is TRBJ2-1, the V gene TRBV3-1 (or the pseudogene TRBV3-2); D possibly corresponds to TRBD2 (7 bases). This CDR3 has 15 residues. Between the trimmed V and J ends, which lost 0 bases and 9 bases, there was a span of 15 bases. CDR1 and CDR2 (germline): LGHDT, YNNKEL (reference sequence). DNA for the CDR3: TGTGCCAGCAGCCAAGAGGTGGGGGGGGCGCCTGAGCAGTTCTTC. This sequence encodes CASSQEVGGAPEQFF.

The genes are TRBV10-1 and TRBJ2-3; weak D call: TRBD1 (5 bases). CDR3 length equals 13 residues. Germline V gene sequence: CDR1 WNHNN, CDR2 SYGVQD (reference sequence). V lost 0 bases, J lost 4 bases, and 5 bases lay in between. Here the CDR3 DNA reads TGCGCCAGCAGTGAGTCAGGGGCAGATACGCAGTATTTT. Encoded protein: CASSESGADTQYF.

V and J are TRBV5-4 and TRBJ2-3; 10 nucleotides line up with TRBD2. The CDR3 is 17 residues long. V shed 1 base and J 0 bases; nucleotides not matched to a gene: 5. The germline CDR1 and CDR2 sequences are SGHNT and YYREEE (reference sequence). The CDR3 sequence: CASSLMVAGGSTDTQYF. CDR3 nucleotides: TGTGCCAGCAGCTTGATGGTAGCGGGGGGCAGCACAGATACGCAGTATTTT.

The rearrangement links TRBV30 to TRBJ1-4; tentatively, D is TRBD1 (5 bases). The CDR3 is made up of 15 amino acids. V lost 2 bases and J 0 bases, leaving 10 bases between the germline ends. CDR1 and CDR2 from the germline V gene are GTSNPN and SVGIG (reference sequence). The CDR3 spells CAWSIAGATNEKLFF. CDR3 nucleotides: TGTGCCTGGAGTATTGCGGGGGCAACTAATGAAAAACTGTTTTTT. Full variable domain (remainder filled in from reference TRBV30 and TRBJ1-4): SQTIHQWPATLVQPVGSPLSLECTVEGTSNPNLYWYRQAAGRGLQLLFYSVGIGQISSEVPQNLSASRPQDRQFILSSKKLLLSDSGFYLCAWSIAGATNEKLFFGSGTQLSVL.

The chain couples TRBV5-6 to TRBJ2-5; 7 bases line up with TRBD1. V lost 0 bases and J lost 5; bases outside the gene matches: 7. There are 15 residues in the CDR3. Germline CDR1 reads SGHDT; CDR2 reads YYEEEE. The chain's CDR3 is CASSLVAGGRETQYF. In DNA, the CDR3 is TGTGCCAGCAGCTTGGTTGCAGGGGGACGGGAGACCCAGTACTTC.

This chain connects TRBV2 to TRBJ1-4, with D tentatively TRBD1 (5 bases). The germline gives CDR1 SNHLY, CDR2 FYNNEI. Trimming removed 4 bases at V and 4 bases at J, with 13 bases between. This CDR3 contains 15 residues. CDR3 amino acids: CASSGGGDLNEKLFF. The DNA for the CDR3 is TGTGCCAGCAGTGGGGGCGGGGACCTTAATGAAAAACTGTTTTTT.

A word on this clone: This specimen includes other DNA sequences encoding the same CDR3. The chain recombines TRBV11-2 with TRBJ2-5; 11 bases align to TRBD2. J gave up 2 bases and V 1 base, and 0 bases lay outside the gene matches. This CDR3 is 15 amino acids long. CDR1 is SGHAT and CDR2 is FQNNGV in the germline V gene. The CDR3 here is CASSLGLAGQETQYF. CDR3 in DNA: TGTGCCAGCAGCTTAGGACTAGCGGGGCAAGAGACCCAGTACTTC.

The rearrangement joins TRBV19 to TRBJ1-1, with D maybe TRBD1 (5 bases). The CDR3 has 15 amino acids. Germline CDR1 LNHDA, CDR2 SQIVND (reference sequence). V was trimmed by 1 base and J by 5 bases, leaving 14 bases between them. The CDR3 sequence: CASSIGGQVRTEAFF. CDR3 coding DNA: TGTGCCAGTAGTATAGGGGGCCAGGTGCGTACTGAAGCTTTCTTT.

The chain employs TRBV10-2 and TRBJ2-3, with 7 nucleotides matching TRBD1. Germline lookup yields CDR1 WSHSY and CDR2 SAAADI. V shed 4 bases, J shed 4 bases, and the junction held 5 bases outside the gene matches. This CDR3 has 14 residues. CDR3 in DNA: TGCGCCAGCAGTGCATCTACAGGGGCAGATACGCAGTATTTT. It is translated as CASSASTGADTQYF.

The V and J genes are TRBV20-1 and TRBJ1-2; D gene unclear. The germline V gene has CDR1 DFQATT and CDR2 SNEGSKA (reference sequence). This CDR3 contains 13 residues. Trimming took off 3 bases at V and 2 bases at J, with 10 bases between the two ends. The CDR3 loop is CSASFTANYGYTF. Written as DNA, the CDR3 is TGCAGTGCTAGTTTTACAGCCAACTATGGCTACACCTTC.

The gene calls are TRBV7-9 and TRBJ1-3; tentatively, D is TRBD1 (5 bases). V shed 1 base and J shed 0 bases, with 7 bases lying between them. The CDR3 extends over 15 amino acids. Germline loops: CDR1 SEHNR, CDR2 FQNEAQ (reference sequence). The CDR3 loop is CASSLDTGSGNTIYF. For the CDR3, the DNA is TGTGCCAGCAGCTTAGACACAGGCTCTGGAAACACCATATATTTT. The full variable domain, its missing parts supplied by reference TRBV7-9 and TRBJ1-3, is DTGVSQNPRHKITKRGQNVTFRCDPISEHNRLYWYRQTLGQGPEFLTYFQNEAQLEKSRLLSDRFSAERPKGSFSTLEIQRTEQGDSAMYLCASSLDTGSGNTIYFGEGSWLTVV.

The chain couples TRBV5-1 to TRBJ1-6; D call uncertain. Trimming took off 2 bases at V and 0 bases at J, with 9 bases between the two ends. CDR3 length: 16 residues. CDR1 and CDR2 from the germline V gene are SGHRS and YFSETQ. The CDR3 DNA reads as TGCGCCAGCAGCTTCGGTGAGGACTCCTATAATTCACCCCTCCACTTT. Translated, it gives CASSFGEDSYNSPLHF.

This rearrangement joins TRBV24-1 to TRBJ1-1; D is undetermined. V was clipped by 4 bases and J by 7 bases, with 6 bases between them. CDR3 length: 11 amino acids. CDR1 KGHDR and CDR2 SFDVKD come from the germline V gene. The CDR3 nucleotides are TGTGCCACCAGTGAGGGGAGTGAAGCTTTCTTT. This translates into CATSEGSEAFF.

This chain links TRBV11-2 with TRBJ2-1; 12 bases are shared with TRBD1. The CDR3 spans 16 residues. V shed 5 bases and J 6 bases; nucleotides not matched to a gene: 8. Per the germline V gene, CDR1 is SGHAT and CDR2 is FQNNGV. CDR3 DNA sequence: TGTGCCAGCAGCCAACTCCGGGACAGGGGGCTCAATGAGCAGTTCTTC. This codes for CASSQLRDRGLNEQFF.

J is TRBJ2-5 and V is TRBV3-1 (or the pseudogene TRBV3-2); D is undetermined. V gave up 4 bases and J gave up 3 bases, with 12 bases separating them. The CDR3 has 14 amino acids. CDR1 and CDR2 from the germline V gene are LGHDT and YNNKEL (reference sequence). The CDR3 reads CASSLRTSKETQYF. The DNA for the CDR3 is TGTGCCAGCAGCCTAAGAACTTCGAAAGAGACCCAGTACTTC.

The V gene is TRBV10-2, the J gene TRBJ2-7; D gene ambiguous. The length of the CDR3 is 14 residues. The V gene's germline CDR1 is WSHSY and CDR2 SAAADI. Trimming pared 3 bases from V and 0 bases from J, leaving 9 bases between. In DNA form, the CDR3 reads TGCGCCAGCAGTGACCTCGGAGACTCCTACGAGCAGTACTTC. Amino acid sequence: CASSDLGDSYEQYF.

This clone was found once. The chain is built from TRBV13 and TRBJ2-7; 7 nucleotides line up with TRBD1. Germline V gene lookup returns CDR1 PRHDT and CDR2 FYEKMQ (reference sequence). CDR3 length: 14 residues. With 4 bases clipped from V and 5 bases from J, the junction kept 8 bases outside the gene matches. CDR3 region: CASSSGQLGDEQYF. The CDR3 DNA follows: TGTGCCAGCAGCTCGGGACAGTTGGGGGACGAGCAGTACTTC.

The chain has TRBV14 and TRBJ1-3; no clear D gene. Deletions cut 6 bases from V and 1 base from J, with 10 bases between. This CDR3 has 14 residues. Germline V CDR1 and CDR2: SGHDN, FVKESK. In DNA form, the CDR3 reads TGTGCCAGCAGGGTCGGTAGTTCTGGAAACACCATATATTTT. Amino acids: CASRVGSSGNTIYF.

The chain joins TRBV21-1 to TRBJ2-7; the DNA was not used to check the table's D call, TRBD2. TRBV21-1 is a pseudogene. This CDR3 spans 16 amino acids. CDR3 sequence: CASSKRPRGDSYEQYV. CDR3 coding DNA: TGTGCCAGCAGCAAAAGGCCCCGGGGAGACTCCTACGAGCAGTACGTC.

The sample holds a few counts of this clone. The V call is TRBV25-1, the J call TRBJ2-3, with 12 bases lining up with TRBD2. The CDR3 sequence is 16 residues long. CDR1 and CDR2 from the germline V gene are MGHDK and SYGVNS. V was clipped by 3 bases and J by 4 bases; unmatched bases: 5. The CDR3 here is CASSDPSGGASDTQYF. DNA for the CDR3: TGTGCCAGCAGTGATCCTAGCGGGGGGGCCTCAGATACGCAGTATTTT. The whole variable domain, remainder taken from reference TRBV25-1 and TRBJ2-3, is EADIYQTPRYLVIGTGKKITLECSQTMGHDKMYWYQQDPGMELHLIHYSYGVNSTEKGDLSSESTVSRIRTEHFPLTLESARPSHTSQYLCASSDPSGGASDTQYFGPGTRLTVL.

Here the CDR3 reads CASSPGTRTAETQYF. CDR3 in DNA: TGTGCCAGCAGCCCCGGGACTAGAACTGCAGAGACCCAGTACTTC. V usage is TRBV6-6 and J usage is TRBJ2-5; 8 bases are shared with TRBD2. The junction had 10 bases not matched to a gene; V was cut back by 6 bases and J by 4 bases. Germline V CDR1 and CDR2: MNHNY, SVGAGI (reference sequence). The CDR3 covers 15 residues.

This clone was found once. The chain recombines TRBV28 with TRBJ2-5; 10 bases line up with TRBD2. The CDR3 contains 15 residues. CDR1 MDHEN and CDR2 SYDVKM come from the germline V gene. Trimming cost V 2 bases and J 5 bases; bases outside gene matches: 5. CDR3 nucleotides: TGTGCCAGCAGTTTAAGCGGGGGGGCCGGGGAGACCCAGTACTTC. It translates to CASSLSGGAGETQYF.